This T cell receptor (beta chain) originates from a study of cytomegalovirus exposure and HLA in healthy donors. Study summary: T cells numbering around 200 million yielded some 100 million unique TCR beta sequences in an earlier analysis.

The CDR3 has 14 residues. From germline, CDR1 is MNHEY and CDR2 SVGAGI. Use of 60 Vbeta and 13 Jbeta primers characterized the PCR. The table came from immunoSEQ multiplex PCR; TCRdb's copy has only in-frame clones and leaves some out. The top ten hold approximately 1.4% of the sample, which has some 200,000 clones, around 79% seen once. The chain recombines TRBV6-5 with TRBJ2-5, with D hard to call. The J call may be incorrect, as the DNA end agrees better with TRBJ2-7. The sequenced material came from PBMCs. The TCR comes from a girl aged 10-17 years in good health and CMV-seropositive. The CDR3, as DNA: TGTGCCAGCAGTTACCTCTCTGCAGTGGGCGAGCAGTACTTC. It translates to CASSYLSAVGEQYF.